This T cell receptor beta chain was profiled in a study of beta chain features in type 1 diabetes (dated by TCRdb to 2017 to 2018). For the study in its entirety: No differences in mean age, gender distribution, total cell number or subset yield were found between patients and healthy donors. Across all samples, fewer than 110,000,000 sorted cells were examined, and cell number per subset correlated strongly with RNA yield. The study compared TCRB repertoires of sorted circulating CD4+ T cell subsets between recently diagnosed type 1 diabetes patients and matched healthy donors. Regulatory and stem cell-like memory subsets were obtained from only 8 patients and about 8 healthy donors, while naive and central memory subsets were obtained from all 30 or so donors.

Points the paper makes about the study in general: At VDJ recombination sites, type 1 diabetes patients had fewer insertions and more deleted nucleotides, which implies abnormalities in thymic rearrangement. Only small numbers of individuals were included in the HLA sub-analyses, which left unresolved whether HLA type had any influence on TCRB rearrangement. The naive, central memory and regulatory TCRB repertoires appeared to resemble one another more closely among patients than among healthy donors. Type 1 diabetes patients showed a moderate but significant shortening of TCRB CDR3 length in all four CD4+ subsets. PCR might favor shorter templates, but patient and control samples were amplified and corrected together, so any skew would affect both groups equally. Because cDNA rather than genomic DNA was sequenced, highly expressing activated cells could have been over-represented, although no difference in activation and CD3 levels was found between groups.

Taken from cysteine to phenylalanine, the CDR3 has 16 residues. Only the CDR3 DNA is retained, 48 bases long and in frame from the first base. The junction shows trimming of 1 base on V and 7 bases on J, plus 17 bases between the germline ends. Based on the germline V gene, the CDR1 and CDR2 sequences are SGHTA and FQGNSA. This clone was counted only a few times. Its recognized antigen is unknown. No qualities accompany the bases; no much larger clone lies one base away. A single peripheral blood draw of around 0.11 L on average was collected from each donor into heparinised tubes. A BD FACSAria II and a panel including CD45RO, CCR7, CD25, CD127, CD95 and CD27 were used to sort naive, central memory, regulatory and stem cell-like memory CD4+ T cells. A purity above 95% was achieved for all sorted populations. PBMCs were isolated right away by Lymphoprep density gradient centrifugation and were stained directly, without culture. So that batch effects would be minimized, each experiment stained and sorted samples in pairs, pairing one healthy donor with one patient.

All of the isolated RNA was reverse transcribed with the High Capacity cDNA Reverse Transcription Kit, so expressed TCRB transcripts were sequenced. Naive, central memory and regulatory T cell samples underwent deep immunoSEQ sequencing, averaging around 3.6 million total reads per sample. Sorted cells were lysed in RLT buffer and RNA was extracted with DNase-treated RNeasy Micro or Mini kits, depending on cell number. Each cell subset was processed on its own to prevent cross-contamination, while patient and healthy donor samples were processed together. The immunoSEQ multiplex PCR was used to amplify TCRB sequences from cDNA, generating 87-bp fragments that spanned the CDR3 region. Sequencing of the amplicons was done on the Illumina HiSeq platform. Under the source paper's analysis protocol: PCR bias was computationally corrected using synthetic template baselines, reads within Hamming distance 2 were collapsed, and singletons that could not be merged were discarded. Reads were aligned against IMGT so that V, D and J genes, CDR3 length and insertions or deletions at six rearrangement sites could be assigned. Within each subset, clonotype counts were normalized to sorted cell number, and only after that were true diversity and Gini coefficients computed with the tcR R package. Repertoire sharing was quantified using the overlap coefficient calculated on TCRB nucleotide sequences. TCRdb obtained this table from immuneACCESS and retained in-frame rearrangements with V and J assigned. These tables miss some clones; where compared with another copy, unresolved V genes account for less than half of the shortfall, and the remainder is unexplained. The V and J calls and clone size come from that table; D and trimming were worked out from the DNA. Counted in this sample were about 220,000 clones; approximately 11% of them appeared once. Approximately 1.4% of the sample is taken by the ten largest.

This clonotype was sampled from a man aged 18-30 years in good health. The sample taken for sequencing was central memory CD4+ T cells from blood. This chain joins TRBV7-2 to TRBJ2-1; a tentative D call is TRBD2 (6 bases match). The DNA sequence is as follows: TGTGCCAGCAGCTTAGTCGGCGGGACGAGGGCGAATGAGCAGTTCTTC. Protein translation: CASSLVGGTRANEQFF.